The text below deals with one TCR beta chain. The antigen is unknown. This record belongs to a study of T cell responses to AZD1222 COVID-19 vaccine. Study findings and constraints: A reported finding is that nearly half of spike-specific TCRs target unmutated variant regions. With dominance at 160-218 and 743-854, vaccine-associated CD4 TCRs spanned spike. Only 5 or 6 AZD1222 recipients were seropositive at baseline.

Only in-frame clones appear in the TCRdb table, and some are missing; sequencing was by immunoSEQ multiplex PCR. The sample holds under 200,000 clones, about 91% seen once. The CDR3 loop spans 13 amino acids. Trimming shortened V by 3 bases and J by 8 bases, and 11 bases separated the two germline ends. CDR1 MDHEN and CDR2 SYDVKM come from the germline V gene. The chain has TRBV28 and TRBJ2-1; D gene unclear. This TCR came from an adult in good health. The sample in question was peripheral blood, obtained on day 0 of AZD1222 vaccination. CDR3: CASSFRFSDEQFF. The CDR3 DNA follows: TGTGCCAGCAGTTTTCGGTTTTCGGATGAGCAGTTCTTC.